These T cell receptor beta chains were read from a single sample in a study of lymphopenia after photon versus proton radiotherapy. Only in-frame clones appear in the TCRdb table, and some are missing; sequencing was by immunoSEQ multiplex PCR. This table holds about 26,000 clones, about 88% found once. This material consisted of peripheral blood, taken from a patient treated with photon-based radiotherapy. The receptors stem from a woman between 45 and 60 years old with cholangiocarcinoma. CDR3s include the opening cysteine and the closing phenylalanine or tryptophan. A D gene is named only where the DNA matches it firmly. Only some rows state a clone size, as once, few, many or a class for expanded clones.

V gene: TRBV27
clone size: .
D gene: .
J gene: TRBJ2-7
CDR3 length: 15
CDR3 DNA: TGTGCCAGCCACCCCCTCCGGGGGCTCGGGGACGAGCAGTACTTC
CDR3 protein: CASHPLRGLGDEQYF

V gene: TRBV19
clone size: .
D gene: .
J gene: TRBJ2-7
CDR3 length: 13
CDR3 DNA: TGTGCCAGTAGCAGGGGCGAAGTAATCGAGCAGTACTTC
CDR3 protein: CASSRGEVIEQYF

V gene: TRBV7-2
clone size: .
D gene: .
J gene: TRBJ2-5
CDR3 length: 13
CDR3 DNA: TGTGCCAGCAGATTCGACTATATAAAGACCCAGTACTTC
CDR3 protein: CASRFDYIKTQYF

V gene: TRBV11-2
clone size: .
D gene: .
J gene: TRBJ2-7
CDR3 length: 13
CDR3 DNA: TGTGCCAGCAGCTTAACAAGCTCCTACGAGCAGTACTTC
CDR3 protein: CASSLTSSYEQYF

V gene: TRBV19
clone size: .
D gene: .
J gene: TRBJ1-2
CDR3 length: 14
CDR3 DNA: TGTGCCAGTAGAGGAAGGGGAAAAGACTATGGCTACACCTTC
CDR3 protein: CASRGRGKDYGYTF

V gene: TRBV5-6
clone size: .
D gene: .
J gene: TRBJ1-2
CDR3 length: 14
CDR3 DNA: TGTGCCAGCAGCTCTCCTGCAGGGGTTATTGGCTACACCTTC
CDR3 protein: CASSSPAGVIGYTF

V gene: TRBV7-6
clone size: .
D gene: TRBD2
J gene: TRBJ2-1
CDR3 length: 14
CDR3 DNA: TGTGCCAGCAGCCCCGGGGGGGCTCGGCTGGAGCAGTTCTTC
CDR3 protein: CASSPGGARLEQFF

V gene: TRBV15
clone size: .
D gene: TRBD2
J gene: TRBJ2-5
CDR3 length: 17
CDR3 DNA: TGTGCCACCAGCAGAACTAGCGGGGGGGCCTTGTCGGAGACCCAGTACTTC
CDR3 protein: CATSRTSGGALSETQYF

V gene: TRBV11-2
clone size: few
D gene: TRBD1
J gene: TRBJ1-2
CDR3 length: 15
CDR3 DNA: TGTGCCAGCAGCCGATTCAGGGGGTGGAACTATGGCTACACCTTC
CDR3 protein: CASSRFRGWNYGYTF

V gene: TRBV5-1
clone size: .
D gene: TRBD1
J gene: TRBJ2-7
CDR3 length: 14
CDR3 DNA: TGCGCCAGCAGCCCGACAGGGGGCGCCTACGAGCAGTACTTC
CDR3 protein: CASSPTGGAYEQYF

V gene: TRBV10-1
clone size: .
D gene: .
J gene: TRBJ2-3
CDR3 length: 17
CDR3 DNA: TGCGCCAGCAGTGAGTCGATGGTAGCCCCCGGCACAGATACGCAGTATTTT
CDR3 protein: CASSESMVAPGTDTQYF

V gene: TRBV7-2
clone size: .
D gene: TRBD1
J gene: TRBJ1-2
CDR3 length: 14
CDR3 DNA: TGTGCCAGCAGCTTAGCGACAGGGAACTATGGCTACACCTTC
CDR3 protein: CASSLATGNYGYTF

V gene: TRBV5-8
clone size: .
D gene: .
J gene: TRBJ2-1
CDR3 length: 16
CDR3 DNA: TGTGCCAGCAGCCCCCGCGTTGGGGTAGGATACAATGAGCAGTTCTTC
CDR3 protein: CASSPRVGVGYNEQFF

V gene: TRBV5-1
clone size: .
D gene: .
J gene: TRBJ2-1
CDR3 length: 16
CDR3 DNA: TGCGCCAGCAGCTCGAGGCCCGGCAGGGGCTACAATGAGCAGTTCTTC
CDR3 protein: CASSSRPGRGYNEQFF

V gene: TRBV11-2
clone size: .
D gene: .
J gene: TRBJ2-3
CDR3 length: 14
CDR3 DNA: TGTGCCAGCAGATCAGGGCGGAGCACAGATACGCAGTATTTT
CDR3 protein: CASRSGRSTDTQYF

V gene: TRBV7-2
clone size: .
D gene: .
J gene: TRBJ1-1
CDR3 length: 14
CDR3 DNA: TGTGCCAGCACACCCTATGGCACACGCACTGAAGCTTTCTTT
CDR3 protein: CASTPYGTRTEAFF

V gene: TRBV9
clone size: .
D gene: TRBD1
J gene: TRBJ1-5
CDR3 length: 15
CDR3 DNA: TGTGCCAGCAGCGGACGGGACAGCTACAATCAGCCCCAGCATTTT
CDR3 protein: CASSGRDSYNQPQHF

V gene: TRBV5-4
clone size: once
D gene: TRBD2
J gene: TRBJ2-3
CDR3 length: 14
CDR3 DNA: TGTGCCAGCAGCTACAGCGGGGCGACAGATACGCAGTATTTT
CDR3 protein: CASSYSGATDTQYF

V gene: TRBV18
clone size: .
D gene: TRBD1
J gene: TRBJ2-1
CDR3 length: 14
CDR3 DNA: TGTGCCAGCTCACCAAGGACAGGGCCGAATGAGCAGTTCTTC
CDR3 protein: CASSPRTGPNEQFF

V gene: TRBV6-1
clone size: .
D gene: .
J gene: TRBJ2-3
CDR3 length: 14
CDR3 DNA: TGTGCCAGCAGTGAGTGGGGCAGCACAGATACGCAGTATTTT
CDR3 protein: CASSEWGSTDTQYF

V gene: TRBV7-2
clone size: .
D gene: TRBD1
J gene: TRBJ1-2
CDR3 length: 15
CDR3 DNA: TGTGCCAGCAGCCCACGACAGGGGGCCAACTATGGCTACACCTTC
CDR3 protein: CASSPRQGANYGYTF

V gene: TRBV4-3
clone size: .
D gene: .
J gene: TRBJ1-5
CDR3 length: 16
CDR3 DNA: TGCGCCAGCAGCCAAGGGAAACGGAAGAGCAATCAGCCCCAGCATTTT
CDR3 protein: CASSQGKRKSNQPQHF

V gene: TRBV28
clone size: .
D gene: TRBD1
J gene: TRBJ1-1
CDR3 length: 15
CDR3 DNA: TGTGCCAGCAGTTCGGGACAGGGGATGAACACTGAAGCTTTCTTT
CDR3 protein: CASSSGQGMNTEAFF

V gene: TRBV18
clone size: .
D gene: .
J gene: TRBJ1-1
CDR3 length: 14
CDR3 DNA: TGTGCCAGCTCACGACTTCAGCAGAACACTGAAGCTTTCTTT
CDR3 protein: CASSRLQQNTEAFF

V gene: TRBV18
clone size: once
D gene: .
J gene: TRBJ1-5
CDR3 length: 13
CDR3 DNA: TGTGCCAGCTCCCCCTCTTGGGGTACTGACCAGCATTTT
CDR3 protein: CASSPSWGTDQHF

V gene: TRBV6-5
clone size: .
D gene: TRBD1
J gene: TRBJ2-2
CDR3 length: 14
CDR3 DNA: TGTGCCAGCAGACGGAGACAGGGGGCCGGGGAGCTGTTTTTT
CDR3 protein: CASRRRQGAGELFF

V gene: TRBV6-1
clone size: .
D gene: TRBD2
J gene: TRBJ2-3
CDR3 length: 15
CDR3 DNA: TGTGCCAGCAGTGAAATAGCGGGGGGCACAGATACGCAGTATTTT
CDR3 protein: CASSEIAGGTDTQYF

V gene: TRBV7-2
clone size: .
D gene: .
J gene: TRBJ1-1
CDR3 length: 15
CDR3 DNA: TGTGCCAGCAGCTTAGTGGCAGGGTTGCGCACTGAAGCTTTCTTT
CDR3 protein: CASSLVAGLRTEAFF

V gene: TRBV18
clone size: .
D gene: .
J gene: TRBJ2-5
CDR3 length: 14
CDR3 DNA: TGTGCCAGCTCACCACTCGCCAGCCCGGAGACCCAGTACTTC
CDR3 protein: CASSPLASPETQYF

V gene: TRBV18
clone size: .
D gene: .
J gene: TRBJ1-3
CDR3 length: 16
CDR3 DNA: TGTGCCAGCTCACCCCCGGGGACCCTCTCTGGAAACACCATATATTTT
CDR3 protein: CASSPPGTLSGNTIYF

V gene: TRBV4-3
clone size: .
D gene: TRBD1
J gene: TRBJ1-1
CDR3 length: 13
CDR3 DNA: TGCGCCAGCAGCCGGGACAGGAGCCCGAAAGCTTTCTTT
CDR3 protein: CASSRDRSPKAFF

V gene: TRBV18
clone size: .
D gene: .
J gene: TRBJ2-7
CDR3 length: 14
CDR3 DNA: TGTGCCAGCTCACCACCTGGGAGGTCGAACGAGCAGTACTTC
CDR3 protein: CASSPPGRSNEQYF

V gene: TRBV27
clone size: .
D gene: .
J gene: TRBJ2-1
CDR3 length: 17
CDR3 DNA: TGTGCCAGCAGTTCCCTATTCAGGGCCACCAAATGGAATGAGCAGTTCTTC
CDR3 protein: CASSSLFRATKWNEQFF

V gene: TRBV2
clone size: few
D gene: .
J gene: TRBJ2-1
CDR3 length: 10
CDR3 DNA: TGTGCCAGCGGGGTGGTTGAGCAGTTCTTC
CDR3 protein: CASGVVEQFF

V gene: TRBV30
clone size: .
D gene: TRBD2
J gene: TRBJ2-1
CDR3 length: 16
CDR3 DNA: TGTGCCTGGAGTCCCGGGACTAGCAGTTCCTACAATGAGCAGTTCTTC
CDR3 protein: CAWSPGTSSSYNEQFF

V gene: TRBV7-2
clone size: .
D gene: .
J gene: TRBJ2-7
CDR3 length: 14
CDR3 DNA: TGTGCCAGCAGCTTCGGCTTCAGCTCCTACGAGCAGTACTTC
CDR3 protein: CASSFGFSSYEQYF

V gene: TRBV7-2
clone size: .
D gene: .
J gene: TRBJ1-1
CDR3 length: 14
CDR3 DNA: TGTGCCAGCAGCCCCGGGACGGTGAACACTGAAGCTTTCTTT
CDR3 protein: CASSPGTVNTEAFF

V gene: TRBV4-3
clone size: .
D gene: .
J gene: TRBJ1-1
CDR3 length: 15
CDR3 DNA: TGCGCCAGCAGCCTTAACGGGGGCAGGGGCAGTGAAGCTTTCTTT
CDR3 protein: CASSLNGGRGSEAFF

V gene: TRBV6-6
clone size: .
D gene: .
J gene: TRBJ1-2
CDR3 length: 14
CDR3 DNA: TGTGCCAGCAGTTCTCGGGGGCAGACCTATGGCTACACCTTC
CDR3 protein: CASSSRGQTYGYTF

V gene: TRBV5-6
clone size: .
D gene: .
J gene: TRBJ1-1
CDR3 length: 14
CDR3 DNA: TGTGCCAGCAGCTTGGGAATGGGAAAAACTGAAGCTTTCTTT
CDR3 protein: CASSLGMGKTEAFF

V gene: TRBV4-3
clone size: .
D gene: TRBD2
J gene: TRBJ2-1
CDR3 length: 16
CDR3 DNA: TGCGCCAGCAGCATCCGGGAAGCGGGGGGTCCTAATGAGCAGTTCTTC
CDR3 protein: CASSIREAGGPNEQFF

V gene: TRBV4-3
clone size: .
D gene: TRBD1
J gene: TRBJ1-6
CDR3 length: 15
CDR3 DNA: TGCGCCAGCAGCCAGTGGGACAGGGCTAATTCACCCCTCCACTTT
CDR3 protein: CASSQWDRANSPLHF

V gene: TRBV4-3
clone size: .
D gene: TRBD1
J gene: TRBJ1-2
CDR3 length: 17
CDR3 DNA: TGCGCCAGCAGCCAAGAGTGGAGACAGGGGAGGGGATCTGGCTACACCTTC
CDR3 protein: CASSQEWRQGRGSGYTF

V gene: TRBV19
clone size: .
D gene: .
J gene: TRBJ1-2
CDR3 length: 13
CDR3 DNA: TGTGCCAGTAGTATCGGCAGACACAATGGGTACACCTTC
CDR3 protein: CASSIGRHNGYTF

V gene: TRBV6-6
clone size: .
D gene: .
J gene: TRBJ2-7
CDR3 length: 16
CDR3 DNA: TGTGCCAGCAGTCACTCGCCCCGGGGGGCCGTGTACGAGCAGTACTTC
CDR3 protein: CASSHSPRGAVYEQYF

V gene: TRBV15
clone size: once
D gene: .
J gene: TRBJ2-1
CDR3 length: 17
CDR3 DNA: TGTGCCACCAGCCCGCGGACTCCCCCTTTAATCCACAATGAGCAGTTCTTC
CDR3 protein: CATSPRTPPLIHNEQFF

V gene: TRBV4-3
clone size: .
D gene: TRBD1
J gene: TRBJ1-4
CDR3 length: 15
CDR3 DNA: TGCGCCAGCAGCCAAGAGCACAGGGGGCGAGAAAAACTGTTTTTT
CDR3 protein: CASSQEHRGREKLFF

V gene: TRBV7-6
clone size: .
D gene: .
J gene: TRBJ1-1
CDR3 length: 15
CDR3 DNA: TGTGCCAGCAGCCCTTCGGGGGAATTAAGGACTGAAGCTTTCTTT
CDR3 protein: CASSPSGELRTEAFF